This is a list of T cell receptor beta chains from one sample in a study of control samples from healthy donors and cancer patients. Profiling relied on immunoSEQ multiplex PCR, and the TCRdb table lists in-frame clones only, not all of them. The sample yields about 5,500 clones, over 60% seen once. The sample was formalin-fixed, paraffin-embedded tissue. The source is a male donor with melanoma. The CDR3 runs from the conserved cysteine through the conserved F or W. Each record gives: clone size, D gene, V gene, J gene, CDR3 DNA, CDR3 protein. D genes are given only for firm matches. Size values are once, few and many counts, or a class for expanded clones, and some rows have none.

>.|TRBD2|TRBV18|TRBJ2-4
TGTGCCAGCTCACCACGCCTAGCGGAAGGGGACATTCAGTACTTC
CASSPRLAEGDIQYF
>.|.|TRBV11-3|TRBJ2-1
TGTGCCAGCAGTTTTCCGGATGGCAATGAGCAGTTCTTC
CASSFPDGNEQFF
>.|TRBD2|TRBV5-1|TRBJ2-5
TGCGCCAGCAGCCTCGGGGGGGGGACCCCAGGGACCCAGTACTTC
CASSLGGGTPGTQYF
>few|.|TRBV7-9|TRBJ1-4
TGTGCCAGCAGCCCTCGGGCCAGGGTTGAAAAACTGTTTTTT
CASSPRARVEKLFF
>.|TRBD1|TRBV27|TRBJ1-6
TGTGCCAGCAGTTCCTCGGACAGGGGAGGGCCGGGCAATTCACCCCTCCACTTT
CASSSSDRGGPGNSPLHF
>.|.|TRBV25-1|TRBJ2-7
TGTGCCAGCAGTAGGTCCTACGAGCAGTACTTC
CASSRSYEQYF
>few|TRBD2|TRBV11-2|TRBJ2-1
TGTGCCAGCAGCTTATACGGGACTAGCGGAGAGCAGTTCTTC
CASSLYGTSGEQFF
>.|TRBD1|TRBV6-5|TRBJ2-1
TGTGCCAGCAGACACCCGGGACAGGAGCAGTTCTTC
CASRHPGQEQFF
>once|TRBD1|TRBV27|TRBJ1-2
TGTGCCAGCAGGGAAAGACAGGGGGCTAACTATGGCTACACCTTC
CASRERQGANYGYTF
>.|TRBD1|TRBV5-1|TRBJ2-7
TGCGCCAGCAGATATGACAGGGGCCCCTACGAGCAGTACTTC
CASRYDRGPYEQYF
>.|.|TRBV5-4|TRBJ1-5
TGTGCCAGCAGCTTGGGCGGAGATCAGCCCCAGCATTTT
CASSLGGDQPQHF
>once|.|TRBV6-5|TRBJ1-6
TGTGCCAGCAGTTACCGTCAGGGCAATTCACCTCTCCACTTT
CASSYRQGNSPLHF
>.|.|TRBV12-3/TRBV12-4|TRBJ2-2
TGTGCCAGCAGTTTAGAGGGCAGGGAGCTGTTTTTT
CASSLEGRELFF
>.|.|TRBV11-2|TRBJ1-1
TGTGCCAGCAGACCTGGGGGAAGGACTGAAGCTTTCTTT
CASRPGGRTEAFF
>.|.|TRBV6-6|TRBJ1-1
TGTGCCAGCAGTCCCGTAGCAAACACTGAAGCTTTCTTT
CASSPVANTEAFF
>.|.|TRBV2|TRBJ1-1
TGTGCCAGCAGCGATCGGTTCAGGGGTACTGAAGCTTTCTTT
CASSDRFRGTEAFF
>.|.|TRBV6-6|TRBJ1-6
TGTGCCAGCAGTCCCACGGGGGGTTCACCCCTCCACTTT
CASSPTGGSPLHF